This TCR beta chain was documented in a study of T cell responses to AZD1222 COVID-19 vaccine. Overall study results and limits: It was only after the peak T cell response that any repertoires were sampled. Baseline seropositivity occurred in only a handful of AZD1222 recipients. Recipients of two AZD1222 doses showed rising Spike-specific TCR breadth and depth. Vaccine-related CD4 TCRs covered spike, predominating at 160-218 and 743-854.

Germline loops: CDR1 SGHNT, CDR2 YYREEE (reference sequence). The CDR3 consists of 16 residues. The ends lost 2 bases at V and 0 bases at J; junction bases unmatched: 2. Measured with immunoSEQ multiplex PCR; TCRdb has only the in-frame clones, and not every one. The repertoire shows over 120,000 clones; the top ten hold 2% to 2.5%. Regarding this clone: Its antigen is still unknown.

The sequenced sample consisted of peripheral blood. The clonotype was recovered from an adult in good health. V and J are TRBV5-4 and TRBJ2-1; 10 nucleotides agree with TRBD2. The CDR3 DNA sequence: TGTGCCAGCAGCTTAAGCGGGGGGGCCTCCTACAATGAGCAGTTCTTC. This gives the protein CASSLSGGASYNEQFF.